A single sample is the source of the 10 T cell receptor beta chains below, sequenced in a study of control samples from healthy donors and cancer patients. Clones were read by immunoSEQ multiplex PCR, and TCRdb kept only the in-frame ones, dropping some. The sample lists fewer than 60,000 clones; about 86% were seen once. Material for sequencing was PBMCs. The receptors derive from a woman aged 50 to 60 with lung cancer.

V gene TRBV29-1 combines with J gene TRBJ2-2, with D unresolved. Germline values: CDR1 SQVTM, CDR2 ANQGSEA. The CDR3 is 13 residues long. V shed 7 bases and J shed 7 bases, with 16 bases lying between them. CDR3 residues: CSALDGPRGELFF. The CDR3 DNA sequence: TGCAGCGCCCTGGACGGCCCCCGCGGGGAGCTGTTTTTT.

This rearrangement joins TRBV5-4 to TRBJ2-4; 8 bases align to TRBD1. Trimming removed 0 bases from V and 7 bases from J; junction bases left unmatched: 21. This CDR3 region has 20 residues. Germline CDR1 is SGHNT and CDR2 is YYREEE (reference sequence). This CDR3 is CASSLGFRDRLADGENIQYF. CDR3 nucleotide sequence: TGTGCCAGCAGCTTGGGATTCCGGGACAGGCTTGCGGATGGGGAGAACATTCAGTACTTC.

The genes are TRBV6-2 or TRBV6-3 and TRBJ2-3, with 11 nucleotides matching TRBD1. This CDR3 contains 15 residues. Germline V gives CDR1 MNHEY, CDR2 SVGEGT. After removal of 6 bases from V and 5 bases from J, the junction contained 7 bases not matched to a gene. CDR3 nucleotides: TGTGCCAGCAGCCCCGGGGACAGGGGGATAGATACGCAGTATTTT. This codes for CASSPGDRGIDTQYF.

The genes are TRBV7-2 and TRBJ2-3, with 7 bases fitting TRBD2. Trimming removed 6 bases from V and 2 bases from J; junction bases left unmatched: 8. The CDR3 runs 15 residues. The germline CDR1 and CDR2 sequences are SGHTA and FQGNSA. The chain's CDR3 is CASRPTSAYTDTQYF. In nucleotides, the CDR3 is TGTGCCAGCAGACCTACTAGCGCCTACACAGATACGCAGTATTTT.

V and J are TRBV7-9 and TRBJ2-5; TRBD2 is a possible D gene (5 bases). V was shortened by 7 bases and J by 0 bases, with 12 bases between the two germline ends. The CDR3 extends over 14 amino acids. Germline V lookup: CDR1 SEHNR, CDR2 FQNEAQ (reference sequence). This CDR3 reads CASTQWGDQETQYF. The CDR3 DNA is TGTGCCAGCACCCAATGGGGAGACCAAGAGACCCAGTACTTC. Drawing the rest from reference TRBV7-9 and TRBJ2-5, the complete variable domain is DTGVSQNPRHKITKRGQNVTFRCDPISEHNRLYWYRQTLGQGPEFLTYFQNEAQLEKSRLLSDRFSAERPKGSFSTLEIQRTEQGDSAMYLCASTQWGDQETQYFGPGTRLLVL.

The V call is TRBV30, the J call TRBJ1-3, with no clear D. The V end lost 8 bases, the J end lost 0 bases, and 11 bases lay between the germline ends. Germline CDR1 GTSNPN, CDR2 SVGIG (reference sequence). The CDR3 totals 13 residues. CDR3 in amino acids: CARTTSSGNTIYF. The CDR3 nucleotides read TGTGCCCGAACGACGTCCTCTGGAAACACCATATATTTT.

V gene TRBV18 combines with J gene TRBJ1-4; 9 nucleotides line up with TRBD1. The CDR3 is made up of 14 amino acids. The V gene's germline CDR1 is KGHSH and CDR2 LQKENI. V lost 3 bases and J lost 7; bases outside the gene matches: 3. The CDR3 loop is CASSPGQGIEKLFF. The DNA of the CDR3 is TGTGCCAGCTCACCTGGACAGGGGATTGAAAAACTGTTTTTT.

CDR3 in amino acids: CASSRTDREGTEAFF. CDR3 coding DNA: TGTGCCAGCAGTCGAACGGACAGGGAAGGGACTGAAGCTTTCTTT. The genes are TRBV6-5 and TRBJ1-1, with 8 bases fitting TRBD1. V lost 5 bases to trimming and J lost 5 bases; unmatched junction nucleotides: 10. This CDR3 comprises 15 residues. Germline loops: CDR1 MNHEY, CDR2 SVGAGI.

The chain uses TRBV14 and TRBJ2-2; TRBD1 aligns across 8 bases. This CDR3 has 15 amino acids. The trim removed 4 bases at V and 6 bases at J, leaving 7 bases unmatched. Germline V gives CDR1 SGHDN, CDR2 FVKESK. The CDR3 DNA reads TGTGCCAGCAGCCCGACAGGGGCGACGGCCGGGGAGCTGTTTTTT. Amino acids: CASSPTGATAGELFF.

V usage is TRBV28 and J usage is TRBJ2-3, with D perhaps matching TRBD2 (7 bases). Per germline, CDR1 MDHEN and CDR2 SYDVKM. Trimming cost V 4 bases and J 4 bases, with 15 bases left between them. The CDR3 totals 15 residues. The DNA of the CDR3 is TGTGCCAGCAGTTGGGGGGGCTCCGGCGCAGATACGCAGTATTTT. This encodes CASSWGGSGADTQYF.